This T cell receptor beta chain originates from a study of shared clonotypes between healthy human individuals. Study-wide results and caveats: Of the naive CD4 clonotypes, around 4.8% were shared across several donors. Among non-shared clonotypes, generation probabilities were lower than among those shared by all four donors.

In germline, CDR1 is GTSNPN, CDR2 SVGIG (reference sequence). The CDR3 has 12 amino acids. V lost 3 bases to trimming and J lost 8 bases; unmatched junction nucleotides: 6. Sequenced by immunoSEQ multiplex PCR; TCRdb stores in-frame clones only, minus some. The table includes around 2,000,000 clones, about 93% detected once. Terminally differentiated effector memory CD45RA+ cells were excluded by CCR7 positive selection of CD45RO-negative cells. This clone was recorded a few times. The antigen is unknown. J is TRBJ1-1 and V is TRBV30, with TRBD1 identical over 7 bases. Source material: naive CD8+ T cells from PBMCs. The sequence was obtained from a young man in good health. Some clones in this sample may be carry-over from other donors' samples. CDR3 amino acids: CAWRVEGAEAFF. As DNA, the CDR3 is TGTGCCTGGAGGGTGGAGGGGGCGGAAGCTTTCTTT. Full variable domain (missing parts from reference TRBV30 and TRBJ1-1): SQTIHQWPATLVQPVGSPLSLECTVEGTSNPNLYWYRQAAGRGLQLLFYSVGIGQISSEVPQNLSASRPQDRQFILSSKKLLLSDSGFYLCAWRVEGAEAFFGQGTRLTVV.